The entry below gives a single T cell receptor (beta chain) sequence along with its context. The antigen remains unidentified. This entry belongs to a study of T cell responses to AZD1222 COVID-19 vaccine. Study conclusions and caveats: With two AZD1222 doses given, Spike-specific TCR breadth and depth both rose.

Produced via immunoSEQ multiplex PCR; TCRdb's table is partial and in-frame only. This table holds some 170,000 clones, about 88% found once. This CDR3 has 14 amino acids. Looked up from germline, CDR1 is SGHRS and CDR2 is YFSETQ. The V end lost 0 bases, the J end lost 7 bases, and 13 bases lay between the germline ends. The sample was peripheral blood, taken on day 0 of AZD1222 vaccination. The V and J genes are TRBV5-1 and TRBJ1-1; the D gene is possibly TRBD1 (5 bases). The TCR sequence derives from an adult in good health. The CDR3 DNA follows: TGCGCCAGCAGCTTGGGATCAGGGAAGTATGAAGCTTTCTTT. Its protein is CASSLGSGKYEAFF.